These T cell receptor beta chains were read from a single sample in a study of blood T cell repertoires in COVID-19. Produced via immunoSEQ multiplex PCR; TCRdb's table is partial and in-frame only. The table records approximately 270,000 clones, around nine tenths of them present only once. Input material: peripheral blood. These receptors were obtained from a man aged 35-49 years with active or convalescent COVID-19. Each CDR3 is given with its conserved first and last residue. D genes are given only for firm matches. Size tells how often a clone was seen (once, few, many) or the class of an expanded clone, and some rows leave it out.

cdr3_aa: CASSPDRSAEAFF
cdr3_nt: TGTGCCAGCAGCCCGGACAGGTCTGCTGAAGCTTTCTTT
d_call: TRBD1
j_call: TRBJ1-1
clone_size: .
v_call: TRBV12-3/TRBV12-4

cdr3_aa: CASSARPGREFLRAFF
cdr3_nt: TGTGCCAGCAGCGCCCGCCCGGGGAGGGAATTTCTGAGGGCTTTCTTT
d_call: .
j_call: TRBJ1-1
clone_size: .
v_call: TRBV7-2

cdr3_aa: CASSSQGGNQPQHF
cdr3_nt: TGTGCCAGCAGTTCACAGGGTGGCAATCAGCCCCAGCATTTT
d_call: .
j_call: TRBJ1-5
clone_size: few
v_call: TRBV6-5

cdr3_aa: CASSLGGLSGGYNEQFF
cdr3_nt: TGCGCCAGCAGCTTGGGCGGACTAAGCGGGGGCTACAATGAGCAGTTCTTC
d_call: TRBD2
j_call: TRBJ2-1
clone_size: .
v_call: TRBV5-1

cdr3_aa: CASSQTSGGSDTQYF
cdr3_nt: TGTGCCAGCAGTCAGACTAGCGGGGGATCGGATACGCAGTATTTT
d_call: TRBD2
j_call: TRBJ2-3
clone_size: .
v_call: TRBV6-5

cdr3_aa: CASSSQWGQHNEQFF
cdr3_nt: TGTGCCAGCAGCTCCCAGTGGGGGCAGCACAATGAGCAGTTCTTC
d_call: .
j_call: TRBJ2-1
clone_size: once
v_call: TRBV7-6

cdr3_aa: CASSPDRSQPQHF
cdr3_nt: TGTGCCAGCAGCCCGGACAGGAGTCAGCCCCAGCATTTT
d_call: TRBD1
j_call: TRBJ1-5
clone_size: .
v_call: TRBV7-2

cdr3_aa: CASSLWAGRNSPLHF
cdr3_nt: TGTGCCAGCAGCTTGTGGGCAGGGCGGAATTCACCCCTCCACTTT
d_call: .
j_call: TRBJ1-6
clone_size: .
v_call: TRBV5-4

cdr3_aa: CASSLAAVSGNTIYF
cdr3_nt: TGTGCCAGCAGCTTAGCGGCCGTCTCTGGAAACACCATATATTTT
d_call: .
j_call: TRBJ1-3
clone_size: few
v_call: TRBV7-9

cdr3_aa: CAWSLESPINTEAFF
cdr3_nt: TGTGCCTGGAGTCTTGAGAGCCCGATCAACACTGAAGCTTTCTTT
d_call: .
j_call: TRBJ1-1
clone_size: .
v_call: TRBV30

cdr3_aa: CASSRTGDPTDTQYF
cdr3_nt: TGCGCCAGCAGCCGAACAGGGGACCCCACAGATACGCAGTATTTT
d_call: TRBD1
j_call: TRBJ2-3
clone_size: .
v_call: TRBV4-1

cdr3_aa: CASSEAGDNEQFF
cdr3_nt: TGCGCCAGCAGTGAGGCGGGCGACAATGAGCAGTTCTTC
d_call: .
j_call: TRBJ2-1
clone_size: .
v_call: TRBV10-1

cdr3_aa: CASRGGSIYNEQFF
cdr3_nt: TGCGCCAGCAGGGGGGGGTCAATCTACAATGAGCAGTTCTTC
d_call: TRBD2
j_call: TRBJ2-1
clone_size: .
v_call: TRBV5-1

cdr3_aa: CASSSSGRGLVGETQYF
cdr3_nt: TGTGCCAGCAGCTCTAGCGGGAGAGGCCTGGTGGGAGAGACCCAGTACTTC
d_call: TRBD2
j_call: TRBJ2-5
clone_size: .
v_call: TRBV5-5